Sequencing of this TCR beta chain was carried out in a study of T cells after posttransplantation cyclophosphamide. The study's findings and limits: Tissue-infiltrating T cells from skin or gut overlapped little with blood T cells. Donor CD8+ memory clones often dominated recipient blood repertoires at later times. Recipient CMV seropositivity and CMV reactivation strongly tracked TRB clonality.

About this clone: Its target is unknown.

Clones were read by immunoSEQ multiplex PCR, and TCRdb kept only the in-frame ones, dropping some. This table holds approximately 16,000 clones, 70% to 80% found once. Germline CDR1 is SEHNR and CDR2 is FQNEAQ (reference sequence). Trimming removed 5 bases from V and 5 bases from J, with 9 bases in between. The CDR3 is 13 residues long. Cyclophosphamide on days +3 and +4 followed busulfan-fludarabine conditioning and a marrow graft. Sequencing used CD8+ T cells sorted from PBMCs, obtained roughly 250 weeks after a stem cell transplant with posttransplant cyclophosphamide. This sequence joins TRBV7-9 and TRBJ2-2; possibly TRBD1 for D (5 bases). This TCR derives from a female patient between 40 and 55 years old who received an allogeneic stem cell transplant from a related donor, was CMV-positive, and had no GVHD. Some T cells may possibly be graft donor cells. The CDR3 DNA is TGTGCCAGCAGCCCAGGGCTGACCGGGGAGCTGTTTTTT. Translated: CASSPGLTGELFF.